The subject of this entry is one TCR beta chain. This entry comes from a study of cytomegalovirus exposure and HLA in healthy donors. Use of 60 Vbeta and 13 Jbeta primers characterized the PCR. Measured with immunoSEQ multiplex PCR; TCRdb has only the in-frame clones, and not every one. In the table there are 250,000 to 350,000 clones, under 80% of which are singletons. Germline V lookup: CDR1 SEHNR, CDR2 FQNEAQ (reference sequence). The CDR3 length is 17 residues. Trimming cost V 3 bases and J 6 bases, with 24 bases left between them. Sample: PBMCs. This receptor was obtained from a female donor in good health and CMV-seronegative. The rearrangement joins TRBV7-9 to TRBJ2-7, with D possibly being TRBD1 (8 bases). The CDR3 sequence is CASSLRGIWTGNSEQYF. The CDR3 DNA follows: TGTGCCAGCAGCTTGCGGGGGATATGGACAGGGAACAGCGAGCAGTACTTC. The variable domain in full, completed from reference TRBV7-9 and TRBJ2-7, reads DTGVSQNPRHKITKRGQNVTFRCDPISEHNRLYWYRQTLGQGPEFLTYFQNEAQLEKSRLLSDRFSAERPKGSFSTLEIQRTEQGDSAMYLCASSLRGIWTGNSEQYFGPGTRLTVT.